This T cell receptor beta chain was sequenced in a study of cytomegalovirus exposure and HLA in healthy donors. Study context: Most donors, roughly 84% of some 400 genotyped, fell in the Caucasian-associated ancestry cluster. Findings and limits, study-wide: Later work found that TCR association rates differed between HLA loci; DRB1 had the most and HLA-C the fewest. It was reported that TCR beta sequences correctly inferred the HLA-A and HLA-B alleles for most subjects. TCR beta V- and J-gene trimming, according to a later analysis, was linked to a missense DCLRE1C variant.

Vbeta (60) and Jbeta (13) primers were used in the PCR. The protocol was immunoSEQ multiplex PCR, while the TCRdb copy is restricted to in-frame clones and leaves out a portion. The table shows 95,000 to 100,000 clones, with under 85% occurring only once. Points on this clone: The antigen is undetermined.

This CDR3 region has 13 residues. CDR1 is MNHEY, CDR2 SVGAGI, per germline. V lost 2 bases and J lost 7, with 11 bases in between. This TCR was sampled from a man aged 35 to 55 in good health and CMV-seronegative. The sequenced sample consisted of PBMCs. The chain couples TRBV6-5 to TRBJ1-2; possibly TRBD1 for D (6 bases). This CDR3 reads CASSYNRDTGYTF. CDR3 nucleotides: TGTGCCAGCAGTTACAATCGGGACACTGGCTACACCTTC.